The clone carrying this T cell receptor beta chain has just a few counts. Its target is not known. This sample is drawn from a study of naive and memory T cell subsets. Germline-derived CDR1 and CDR2 are SGHTA and FQGNSA. Deletions cut 3 bases from V and 9 bases from J, with 15 bases between. CDR3 length equals 14 residues. Regarding the study as a whole: In naive cells, over 95% of TCR sequences were seen only once. Possibly reflecting memory cells re-expressing CD45RA, a few larger clonotypes occurred in naive repertoires, especially CD8.

Two oligonucleotides, mixed equimolar, formed the beta constant-region primer covering TRBC1 and TRBC2. Ligated cDNA was amplified by four rounds of PCR with nested alpha and beta constant-region primers and SP2. TCRdb re-derived calls from the UMI-ligation and nested PCR reads in MiXCR, one entry per CDR3 protein. The sample holds about 160,000 distinct CDR3 sequences, roughly 22% seen once. Sequenced material: naive CD4+ T cells from blood. The sequence derives from a human donor in good health. J is TRBJ2-1 and V is TRBV7-2; D is perhaps TRBD1 (6 bases). The CDR3, as DNA: TGTGCCAGCAGCTTTATTTCAGGGGTTAGTGAGCAGTTCTTC. Its protein product is CASSFISGVSEQFF.